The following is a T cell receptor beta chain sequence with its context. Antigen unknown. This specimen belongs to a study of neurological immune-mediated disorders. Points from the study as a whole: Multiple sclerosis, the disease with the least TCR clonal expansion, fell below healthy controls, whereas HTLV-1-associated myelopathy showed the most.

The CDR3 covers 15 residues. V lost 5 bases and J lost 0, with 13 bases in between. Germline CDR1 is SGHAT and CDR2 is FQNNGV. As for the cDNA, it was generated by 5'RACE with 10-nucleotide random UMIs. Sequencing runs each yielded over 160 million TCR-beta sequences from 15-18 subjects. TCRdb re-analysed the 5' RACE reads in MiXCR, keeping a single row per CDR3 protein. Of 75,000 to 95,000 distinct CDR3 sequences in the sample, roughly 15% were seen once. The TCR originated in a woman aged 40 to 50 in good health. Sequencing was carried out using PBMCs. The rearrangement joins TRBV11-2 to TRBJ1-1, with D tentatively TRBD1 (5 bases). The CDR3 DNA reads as TGTGCCAGCAGCACCGTGACAGAAATGAACACTGAAGCTTTCTTT. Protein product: CASSTVTEMNTEAFF.